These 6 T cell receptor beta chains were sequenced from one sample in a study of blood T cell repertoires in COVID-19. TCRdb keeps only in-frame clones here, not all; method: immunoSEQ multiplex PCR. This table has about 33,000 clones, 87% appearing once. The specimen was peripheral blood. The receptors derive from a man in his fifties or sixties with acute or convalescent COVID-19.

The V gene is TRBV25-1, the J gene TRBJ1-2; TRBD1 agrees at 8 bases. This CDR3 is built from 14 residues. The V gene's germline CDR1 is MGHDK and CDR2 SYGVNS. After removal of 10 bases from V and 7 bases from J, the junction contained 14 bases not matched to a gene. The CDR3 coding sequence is TGTGCCACCCAGGAGTCAGGGGGCATAGGTGGCTACACCTTC. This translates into CATQESGGIGGYTF.

CDR3 sequence: CASSILGEDGQYF. CDR3 nucleotide sequence: TGCGCCAGCAGCATCTTGGGTGAGGATGGGCAGTACTTC. The chain combines TRBV5-1 with TRBJ2-7; D not resolved. CDR3 length: 13 amino acids. V was cut by 4 bases and J by 9 bases, with 17 bases left in between. The V gene's germline CDR1 is SGHRS and CDR2 YFSETQ. Full variable domain (missing parts from reference TRBV5-1 and TRBJ2-7): KAGVTQTPRYLIKTRGQQVTLSCSPISGHRSVSWYQQTPGQGLQFLFEYFSETQRNKGNFPGRFSGRQFSNSRSEMNVSTLELGDSALYLCASSILGEDGQYFGPGTRLTVT.

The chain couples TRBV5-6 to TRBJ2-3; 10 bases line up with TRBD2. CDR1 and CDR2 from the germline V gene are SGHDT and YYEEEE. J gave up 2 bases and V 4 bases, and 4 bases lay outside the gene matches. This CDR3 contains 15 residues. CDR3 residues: CASSPLAGPTDTQYF. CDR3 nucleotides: TGTGCCAGCAGCCCACTAGCGGGGCCCACAGATACGCAGTATTTT.

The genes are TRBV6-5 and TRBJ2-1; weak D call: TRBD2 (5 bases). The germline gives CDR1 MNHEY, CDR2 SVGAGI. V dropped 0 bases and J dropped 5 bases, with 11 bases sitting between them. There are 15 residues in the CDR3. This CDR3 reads CASSYSGVGDNEQFF. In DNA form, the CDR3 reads TGTGCCAGCAGTTACTCGGGAGTGGGCGACAATGAGCAGTTCTTC.

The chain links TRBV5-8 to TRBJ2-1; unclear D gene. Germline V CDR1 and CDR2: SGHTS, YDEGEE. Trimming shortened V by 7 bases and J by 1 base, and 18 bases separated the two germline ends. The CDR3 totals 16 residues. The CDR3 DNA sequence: TGTGCCAGCCCCGGGTCGTTCCTAGAATCCTACAATGAGCAGTTCTTC. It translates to CASPGSFLESYNEQFF.

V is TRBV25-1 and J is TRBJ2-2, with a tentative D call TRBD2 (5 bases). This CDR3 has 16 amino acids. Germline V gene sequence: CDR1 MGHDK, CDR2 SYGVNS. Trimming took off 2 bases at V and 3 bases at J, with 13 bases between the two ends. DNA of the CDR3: TGTGCCAGCAGTGAACGGCCTAGCTCATACACCGGGGAGCTGTTTTTT. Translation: CASSERPSSYTGELFF.